This T cell receptor beta chain appears in the sequencing data of a study of shared clonotypes between healthy human individuals. Study in general: The donors, a couple of women and a few men, were aged 18 to 49. Findings and caveats of the study: Several donors showed sharing of around 5% of naive CD4 clonotypes.

Samples underwent the assay at deep level. Each cell subset's genomic DNA was divided evenly among several immunoSEQ plates. Clones were read by immunoSEQ multiplex PCR, and TCRdb kept only the in-frame ones, dropping some. The table includes roughly 890,000 clones, around 93% detected once. There are 15 residues in the CDR3. The junction had 8 bases not matched to a gene; V was cut back by 5 bases and J by 4 bases. From germline, CDR1 is MDHEN and CDR2 SYDVKM. The naive CD8 fraction comprised CD45RO-negative cells positively selected for CCR7 and excluded terminally differentiated effector memory CD45RA+ cells. A note on this clone: Its antigen remains unknown.

The genes are TRBV28 and TRBJ2-5, with 9 bases identical to TRBD2. The clonotype was recovered from a man aged 30 to 45 in good health. Sequencing was carried out using naive CD8+ T cells sorted from blood. This chain's CDR3 is CASSKAGGLLETQYF. CDR3 bases: TGTGCCAGCAGTAAAGCGGGAGGACTATTAGAGACCCAGTACTTC.